This TCR beta chain comes out of a study of OX40 agonist ivuxolimab in advanced cancers. Study information: At 0.01 to 10 mg/kg, ivuxolimab was administered intravenously to patients every 2 weeks. With a range of roughly 20 to 79, age averaged approximately 64 years, and 65% to 85% were male. Study outcomes and limitations: The antigen specificity of the peripheral T cells (those that were expanded) was not determined. At 0.1 to 3.0 mg/kg, clonal expansion of CD4+ and CD8+ blood T cells had occurred by week 6.

The protocol was immunoSEQ multiplex PCR, while the TCRdb copy is restricted to in-frame clones and leaves out a portion. Of more than 85,000 clones listed, approximately 89% were seen once; the top ten hold about 0.28%. A word on this clone: Its matching antigen is unknown.

Germline CDR1 and CDR2: SGHVT and SQSDAQ. The V and J ends lost 5 bases and 2 bases, in that order; junction bases with no gene match: 12. The CDR3 spans 19 residues. The V call is TRBV7-4, the J call TRBJ2-4; the match to TRBD2 covers 13 bases. This TCR was sampled from an adult with an advanced solid tumor such as melanoma, head and neck, liver or kidney cancer. The sample was CD4+ or CD8+ T cells sorted from blood, taken in a trial of the OX40 agonist ivuxolimab. The CDR3 DNA is TGTGCCAGCAGCCCCCGCACTAGCGGGAGGGCCGGGACCAAAAACATTCAGTACTTC. It yields the protein CASSPRTSGRAGTKNIQYF.